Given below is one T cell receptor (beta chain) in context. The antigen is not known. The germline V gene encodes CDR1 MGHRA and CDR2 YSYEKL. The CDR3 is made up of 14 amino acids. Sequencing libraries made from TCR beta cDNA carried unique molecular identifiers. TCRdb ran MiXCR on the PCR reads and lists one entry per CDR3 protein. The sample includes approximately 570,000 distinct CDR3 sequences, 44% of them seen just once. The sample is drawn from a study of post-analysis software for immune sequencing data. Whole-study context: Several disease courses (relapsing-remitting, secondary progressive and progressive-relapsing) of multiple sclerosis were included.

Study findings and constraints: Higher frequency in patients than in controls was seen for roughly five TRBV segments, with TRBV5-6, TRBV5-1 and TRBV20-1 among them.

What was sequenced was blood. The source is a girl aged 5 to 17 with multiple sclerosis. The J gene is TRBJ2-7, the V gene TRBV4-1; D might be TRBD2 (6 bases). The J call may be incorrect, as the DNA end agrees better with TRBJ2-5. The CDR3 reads CASSLKRREETQYF. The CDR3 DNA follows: TGCGCCAGCAGCCTAAAAAGGAGGGAAGAGACCCAGTACTTC.